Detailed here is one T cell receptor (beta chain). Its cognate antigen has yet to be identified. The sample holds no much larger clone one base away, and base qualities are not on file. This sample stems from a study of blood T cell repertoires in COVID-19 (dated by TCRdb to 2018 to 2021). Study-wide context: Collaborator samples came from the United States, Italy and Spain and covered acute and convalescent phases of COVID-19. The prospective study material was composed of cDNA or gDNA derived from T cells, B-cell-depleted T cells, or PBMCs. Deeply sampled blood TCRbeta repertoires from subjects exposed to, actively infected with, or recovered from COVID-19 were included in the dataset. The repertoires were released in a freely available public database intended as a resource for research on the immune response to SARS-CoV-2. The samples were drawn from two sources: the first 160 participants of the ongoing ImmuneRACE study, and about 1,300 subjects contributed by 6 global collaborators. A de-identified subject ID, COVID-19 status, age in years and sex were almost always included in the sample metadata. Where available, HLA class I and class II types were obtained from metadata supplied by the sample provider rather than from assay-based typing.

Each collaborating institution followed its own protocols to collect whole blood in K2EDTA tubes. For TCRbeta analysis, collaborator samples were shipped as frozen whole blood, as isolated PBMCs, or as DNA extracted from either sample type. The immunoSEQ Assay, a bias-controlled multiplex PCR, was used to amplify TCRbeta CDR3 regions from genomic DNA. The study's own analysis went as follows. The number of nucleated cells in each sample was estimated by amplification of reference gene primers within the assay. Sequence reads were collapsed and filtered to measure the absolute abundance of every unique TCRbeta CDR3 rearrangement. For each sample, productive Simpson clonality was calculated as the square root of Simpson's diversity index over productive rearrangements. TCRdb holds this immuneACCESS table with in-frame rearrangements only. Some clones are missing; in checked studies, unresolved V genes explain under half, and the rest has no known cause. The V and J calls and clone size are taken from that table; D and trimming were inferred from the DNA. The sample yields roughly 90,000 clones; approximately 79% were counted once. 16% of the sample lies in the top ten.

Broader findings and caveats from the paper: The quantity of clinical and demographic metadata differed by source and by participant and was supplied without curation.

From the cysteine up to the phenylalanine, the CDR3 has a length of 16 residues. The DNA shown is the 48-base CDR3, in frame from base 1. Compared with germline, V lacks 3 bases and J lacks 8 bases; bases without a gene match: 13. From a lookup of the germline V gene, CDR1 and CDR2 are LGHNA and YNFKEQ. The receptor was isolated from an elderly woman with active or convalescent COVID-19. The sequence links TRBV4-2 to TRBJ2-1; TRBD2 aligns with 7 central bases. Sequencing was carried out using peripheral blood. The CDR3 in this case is CASSHLGGSGIDEQFF. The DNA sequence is TGTGCCAGCAGCCACCTCGGGGGGTCAGGGATCGATGAGCAGTTCTTC.